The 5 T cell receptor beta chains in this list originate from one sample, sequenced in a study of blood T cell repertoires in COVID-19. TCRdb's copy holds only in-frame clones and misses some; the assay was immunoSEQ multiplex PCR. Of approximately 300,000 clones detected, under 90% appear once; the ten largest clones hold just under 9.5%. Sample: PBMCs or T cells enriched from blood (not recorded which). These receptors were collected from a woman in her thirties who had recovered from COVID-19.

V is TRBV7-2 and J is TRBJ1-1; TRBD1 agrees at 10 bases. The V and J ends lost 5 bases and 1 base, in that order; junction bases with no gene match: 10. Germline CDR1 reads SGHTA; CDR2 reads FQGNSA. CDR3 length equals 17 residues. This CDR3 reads CASSPRQGASGNTEAFF. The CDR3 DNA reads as TGTGCCAGCAGCCCGAGACAGGGGGCATCGGGGAACACTGAAGCTTTCTTT.

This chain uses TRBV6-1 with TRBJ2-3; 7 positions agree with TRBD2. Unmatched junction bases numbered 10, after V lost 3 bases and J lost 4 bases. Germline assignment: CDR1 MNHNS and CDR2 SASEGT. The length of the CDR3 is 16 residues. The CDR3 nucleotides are TGTGCCAGCAGTGACTATGCGGGAGTGGAGTCAGATACGCAGTATTTT. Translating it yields CASSDYAGVESDTQYF.

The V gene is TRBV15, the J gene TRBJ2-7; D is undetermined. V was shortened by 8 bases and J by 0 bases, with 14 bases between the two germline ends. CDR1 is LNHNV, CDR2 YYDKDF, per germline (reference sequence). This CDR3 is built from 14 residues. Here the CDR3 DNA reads TGTGCCACCTCTAGAGAGGTCAGCTCCTACGAGCAGTACTTC. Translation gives CATSREVSSYEQYF.

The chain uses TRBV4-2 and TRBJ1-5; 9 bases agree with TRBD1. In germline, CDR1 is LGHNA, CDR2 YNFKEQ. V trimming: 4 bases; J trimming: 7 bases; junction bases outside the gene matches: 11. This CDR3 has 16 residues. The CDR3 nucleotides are TGTGCCAGCAGCCTTGTGAACAGGGGGCGCGAGCAGCCCCAGCATTTT. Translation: CASSLVNRGREQPQHF.

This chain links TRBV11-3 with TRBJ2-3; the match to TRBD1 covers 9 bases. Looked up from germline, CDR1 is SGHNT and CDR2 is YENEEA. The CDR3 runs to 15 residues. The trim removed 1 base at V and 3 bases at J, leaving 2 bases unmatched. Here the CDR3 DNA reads TGTGCCAGCAGCTTAGGACAGGGGGAAACAGATACGCAGTATTTT. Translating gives CASSLGQGETDTQYF.